This T cell receptor beta chain was identified in a study of chemoradiotherapy in HPV16-positive cancers. Samples were taken several times over chemoradiotherapy. V lost 2 bases to trimming and J lost 4 bases, with 17 bases between them. Germline lookup yields CDR1 GTSNPN and CDR2 SVGIG (reference sequence). The CDR3 contains 15 residues. This table comes from immunoSEQ multiplex PCR, and its TCRdb copy is limited to in-frame clones, with some not included. The sample carries about 30,000 clones, over 80% recorded once. The clonotype was recovered from a human donor with HPV-associated anogenital cancer. The sample was blood, taken from a patient who underwent chemoradiotherapy. This chain links TRBV30 with TRBJ1-1, with D possibly TRBD1 on 6 matching bases. CDR3 sequence (DNA): TGTGCCTGGAGTTTACAGGGTTATTTGTTCACTGAAGCTTTCTTT. Translated: CAWSLQGYLFTEAFF.